Presented here are 32 T cell receptor beta chains from one specimen sequenced in a study of cytomegalovirus exposure and HLA in healthy donors. Vbeta (60) and Jbeta (13) primers were used in the PCR. Sequencing used immunoSEQ multiplex PCR; TCRdb keeps in-frame clones, though not all of them. The sample holds 80,000 or so clones, more than 75% seen once. The sample taken for sequencing was PBMCs. The receptor source for this set is a male donor in good health and CMV-seropositive.

This chain joins TRBV4-1 and TRBJ2-1; TRBD1 agrees at 7 bases. The CDR3 has 15 residues. Germline-derived CDR1 and CDR2 are MGHRA and YSYEKL. V trimming: 2 bases; J trimming: 5 bases; junction bases outside the gene matches: 6. Here the CDR3 reads CASSQTGTVNNEQFF. CDR3 sequence (DNA): TGCGCCAGCAGCCAAACCGGGACAGTTAACAATGAGCAGTTCTTC.

The rearrangement links TRBV7-9 to TRBJ2-7, with D maybe TRBD1 (5 bases). Deletions cut 4 bases from V and 1 base from J, with 8 bases between. This CDR3 spans 13 amino acids. Germline values: CDR1 SEHNR, CDR2 FQNEAQ (reference sequence). The CDR3 DNA sequence: TGTGCCAGCAGCTCACAGGATTCCTACGAGCAGTACTTC. Its translation: CASSSQDSYEQYF.

This rearrangement joins TRBV6-4 to TRBJ2-3, with a tentative D call TRBD1 (8 bases). V was clipped by 0 bases and J by 4 bases, with 14 bases between them. This CDR3 is built from 16 residues. Looked up from germline, CDR1 is MRHNA and CDR2 is SNTAGT. The CDR3 region has the DNA TGTGCCAGCAGTGACTCGAACAGGGGGGGCGCAGATACGCAGTATTTT. Translated, it gives CASSDSNRGGADTQYF.

The chain joins TRBV9 to TRBJ2-2; D is undetermined. This CDR3 has 13 amino acids. Germline-derived CDR1 and CDR2 are SGDLS and YYNGEE. Trimming pared 1 base from V and 3 bases from J, leaving 4 bases between. CDR3 nucleotides: TGTGCCAGCAGCGTAAGCGACACCGGGGAGCTGTTTTTT. Encoded protein: CASSVSDTGELFF.

This chain joins TRBV12-5 and TRBJ1-1; D unresolved. The CDR3 spans 12 residues. Trimming took 3 bases from V and 4 from J, leaving 6 bases between them. Looked up from germline, CDR1 is LGHNT and CDR2 is FRNRAP. The CDR3 nucleotides are TGTGCTAGTGGTTTCGAAGCCACTGAAGCTTTCTTT. It codes for CASGFEATEAFF. Together with reference TRBV12-5 and TRBJ1-1, the CDR3 gives the full variable domain: DARVTQTPRHKVTEMGQEVTMRCQPILGHNTVFWYRQTMMQGLELLAYFRNRAPLDDSGMPKDRFSAEMPDATLATLKIQPSEPRDSAVYFCASGFEATEAFFGQGTRLTVV.

The gene calls are TRBV30 and TRBJ2-7; no firm D call. Germline V gene lookup returns CDR1 GTSNPN and CDR2 SVGIG (reference sequence). Deletions cut 1 base from V and 2 bases from J, with 3 bases between. The CDR3 sequence is 11 residues long. The DNA of the CDR3 is TGTGCCTGGAGTGCCGCCTACGAGCAGTACTTC. Its translation: CAWSAAYEQYF.

The V gene is TRBV5-5, the J gene TRBJ2-2; D is possibly TRBD1 (5 bases). Trimming removed 4 bases at V and 0 bases at J, with 10 bases between. CDR3 size: 15 residues. CDR1 SGHKS and CDR2 YYEKEE come from the germline V gene (reference sequence). The CDR3 nucleotides are TGTGCCAGCAGCGTGGACATTCCGAACACCGGGGAGCTGTTTTTT. This sequence encodes CASSVDIPNTGELFF. Looking up the rest from reference TRBV5-5 and TRBJ2-2 gives the full variable domain: DAGVTQSPTHLIKTRGQQVTLRCSPISGHKSVSWYQQVLGQGPQFIFQYYEKEERGRGNFPDRFSARQFPNYSSELNVNALLLGDSALYLCASSVDIPNTGELFFGEGSRLTVL.

A single count supports this clone. V and J are TRBV9 and TRBJ2-1, with D unresolved. Trimming stripped 2 bases from V and 0 bases from J, with 12 bases between. This CDR3 is 16 amino acids long. Germline loops: CDR1 SGDLS, CDR2 YYNGEE. This chain's CDR3 is CASSVSLDLSYNEQFF. The CDR3 DNA follows: TGTGCCAGCAGCGTTAGCCTAGACCTCTCCTACAATGAGCAGTTCTTC.

This sequence joins TRBV7-2 and TRBJ2-3; 9 bases are a match to TRBD2. This CDR3 is built from 15 residues. V shed 3 bases and J 6 bases; nucleotides not matched to a gene: 7. CDR1 and CDR2 from the germline V gene are SGHTA and FQGNSA. CDR3 in DNA: TGTGCCAGCAGCTTTAGCGGGAGTAGGTTGGATACGCAGTATTTT. This encodes CASSFSGSRLDTQYF.

The gene calls are TRBV5-1 and TRBJ2-1, with D unclear. The CDR3 has 14 residues. V was cut by 0 bases and J by 0 bases, with 4 bases left in between. CDR1 and CDR2 from the germline V gene are SGHRS and YFSETQ. CDR3 DNA: TGCGCCAGCAGCTTGGACAGCTCCTACAATGAGCAGTTCTTC. Amino acid sequence: CASSLDSSYNEQFF.

This clone has just a few counts. The chain combines TRBV28 with TRBJ1-2, with D possibly TRBD1 on 5 matching bases. Trimming pared 5 bases from V and 12 bases from J, leaving 16 bases between. The CDR3 length is 12 residues. The germline V gene has CDR1 MDHEN and CDR2 SYDVKM. The CDR3 protein is CASSEPWGGNTF. The CDR3 nucleotides read TGTGCCAGCAGTGAACCCTGGGGGGGTAACACCTTC.

The chain joins TRBV5-6 to TRBJ2-7; 10 positions match TRBD2. V lost 0 bases, J lost 1 base, and 4 bases stayed unmatched. The CDR3 is made up of 16 amino acids. Germline V gives CDR1 SGHDT, CDR2 YYEEEE. CDR3 amino acids: CASSLGSGGWSYEQYF. The CDR3 DNA reads as TGTGCCAGCAGCTTGGGTAGCGGGGGGTGGTCCTACGAGCAGTACTTC.

The chain uses TRBV7-9 and TRBJ1-4; D might be TRBD1 (5 bases). Germline lookup yields CDR1 SEHNR and CDR2 FQNEAQ (reference sequence). The CDR3 has 13 residues. With 1 base removed from V and 13 bases from J, the gap between germline ends came to 13 bases. CDR3 DNA: TGTGCCAGCAGCTTAGGAGCAGGGAGGGTACTGTTTTTT. Protein sequence: CASSLGAGRVLFF. The complete variable domain, with remaining parts taken from reference TRBV7-9 and TRBJ1-4, reads DTGVSQNPRHKITKRGQNVTFRCDPISEHNRLYWYRQTLGQGPEFLTYFQNEAQLEKSRLLSDRFSAERPKGSFSTLEIQRTEQGDSAMYLCASSLGAGRVLFFGSGTQLSVL.

The genes are TRBV7-2 and TRBJ1-5; 8 bases match TRBD1. Germline-derived CDR1 and CDR2 are SGHTA and FQGNSA. The CDR3 is made up of 16 amino acids. The V gene end was trimmed by 5 bases and the J gene end by 3 bases; junction bases not matched to a gene: 9. For the CDR3, the DNA is TGTGCCAGCAGCCTCCGGACAGGGAACATCAATCAGCCCCAGCATTTT. As protein: CASSLRTGNINQPQHF.

This clone is a singleton in its sample. V and J are TRBV5-1 and TRBJ1-1; 7 bases match TRBD1. Germline V gene lookup returns CDR1 SGHRS and CDR2 YFSETQ. V shed 6 bases, J shed 2 bases, and the junction held 13 bases outside the gene matches. The CDR3 contains 16 residues. The CDR3 bases are TGCGCCAGCACCGAACTCGCAAGGGGGCTCAACACTGAAGCTTTCTTT. It encodes CASTELARGLNTEAFF.

The chain recombines TRBV7-9 with TRBJ1-1, with D unresolved. The CDR3 length is 14 residues. V was pared by 1 base and J by 5 bases, with 11 bases between. Germline lookup yields CDR1 SEHNR and CDR2 FQNEAQ (reference sequence). The CDR3 reads CASSLGAGRTEAFF. CDR3 bases: TGTGCCAGCAGCTTAGGGGCGGGGAGGACTGAAGCTTTCTTT.

The chain has TRBV5-6 and TRBJ2-3; 9 bases align to TRBD2. The germline gives CDR1 SGHDT, CDR2 YYEEEE. J gave up 2 bases and V 2 bases, and 9 bases lay outside the gene matches. The CDR3 extends over 17 amino acids. This CDR3 reads CASSFLLAGPNTDTQYF. DNA for the CDR3: TGTGCCAGCAGCTTTTTGCTAGCGGGACCCAACACAGATACGCAGTATTTT. Looking up the rest from reference TRBV5-6 and TRBJ2-3 gives the full variable domain: DAGVTQSPTHLIKTRGQQVTLRCSPKSGHDTVSWYQQALGQGPQFIFQYYEEEERQRGNFPDRFSGHQFPNYSSELNVNALLLGDSALYLCASSFLLAGPNTDTQYFGPGTRLTVL.

The CDR3 reads CASSIGQGVDQPQHF. CDR3 DNA sequence: TGTGCCAGCAGCATAGGACAGGGAGTTGATCAGCCCCAGCATTTT. The chain employs TRBV7-9 and TRBJ1-5; 8 nucleotides match TRBD1. With 5 bases clipped from V and 5 bases from J, the junction kept 8 bases outside the gene matches. The CDR3 is made up of 15 amino acids. CDR1 is SEHNR, CDR2 FQNEAQ, per germline (reference sequence).

This clone has a handful of counts. The chain employs TRBV10-3 and TRBJ1-1, with 11 bases aligning to TRBD1. Trimming removed 1 base from V and 5 bases from J; junction bases left unmatched: 6. CDR1 is ENHRY, CDR2 SYGVKD, per germline. The CDR3 is 16 residues long. For the CDR3, the DNA is TGTGCCATCAGTGAGTACGGGACAGGGGGTGGTACTGAAGCTTTCTTT. Translation gives CAISEYGTGGGTEAFF.

The rearrangement uses TRBV5-1 and TRBJ2-7; TRBD1 aligns across 9 bases. V shed 4 bases and J 2 bases; nucleotides not matched to a gene: 7. Germline-derived CDR1 and CDR2 are SGHRS and YFSETQ. The CDR3 spans 15 residues. The CDR3 coding sequence is TGCGCCAGCAGCCCCGGGACAGGGAGTACCTACGAGCAGTACTTC. Protein sequence: CASSPGTGSTYEQYF.

In its sample, this clone was seen a few times. The chain joins TRBV5-1 to TRBJ1-6; D remains unclear. Germline V lookup: CDR1 SGHRS, CDR2 YFSETQ. There are 14 residues in the CDR3. The V end lost 2 bases, the J end lost 7 bases, and 10 bases lay between the germline ends. CDR3 loop: CASSFRGENSPLHF. In DNA, the CDR3 is TGCGCCAGCAGCTTCCGGGGAGAGAATTCACCCCTCCACTTT.

J is TRBJ1-1 and V is TRBV6-6, with D perhaps TRBD1 (5 bases). Germline V CDR1 and CDR2: MNHNY, SVGAGI (reference sequence). This CDR3 is built from 13 residues. V lost 4 bases and J 3 bases, leaving 9 bases between the germline ends. CDR3 region: CASSSQGYTEAFF. The CDR3 DNA sequence: TGTGCCAGCAGTTCCCAGGGTTACACTGAAGCTTTCTTT.

The chain is built from TRBV2 and TRBJ2-5, with TRBD2 as a possible D gene (6 bases). V was shortened by 7 bases and J by 4 bases, with 19 bases between the two germline ends. Per germline, CDR1 SNHLY and CDR2 FYNNEI. CDR3 length equals 15 residues. In DNA form, the CDR3 reads TGTGCCAGCACCGAGAGGGTCATGGGAGGAGAGACCCAGTACTTC. Translated: CASTERVMGGETQYF. Full variable domain (rest looked up from reference TRBV2 and TRBJ2-5): EPEVTQTPSHQVTQMGQEVILRCVPISNHLYFYWYRQILGQKVEFLVSFYNNEISEKSEIFDDQFSVERPDGSNFTLKIRSTKLEDSAMYFCASTERVMGGETQYFGPGTRLLVL.

This sequence joins TRBV7-3 and TRBJ2-2; a possible D gene is TRBD2 (6 bases). CDR3 length equals 14 residues. Germline values: CDR1 SGHTA, CDR2 FQGTGA. V shed 0 bases and J shed 7 bases, with 9 bases lying between them. The CDR3 sequence is CASSLTPSVGELFF. As DNA, the CDR3 is TGTGCCAGCAGCTTAACACCTAGCGTCGGGGAGCTGTTTTTT.

The J gene is TRBJ1-5, the V gene TRBV7-2; TRBD1 matches at 8 bases. This CDR3 has 14 amino acids. The trim removed 5 bases at V and 6 bases at J, leaving 6 bases unmatched. Germline lookup yields CDR1 SGHTA and CDR2 FQGNSA. The CDR3 DNA reads as TGTGCCAGCAGCCCAGGGGGCGGAACTCAGCCCCAGCATTTT. Translated: CASSPGGGTQPQHF.

This clone was observed once. J is TRBJ1-6 and V is TRBV5-4; no reliable D call. The CDR3 consists of 15 residues. Germline V gene lookup returns CDR1 SGHNT and CDR2 YYREEE (reference sequence). V gave up 4 bases and J gave up 6 bases, with 14 bases separating them. CDR3 nucleotides: TGTGCCAGCAGCAACGGAAATTCGGGTAATTCACCCCTCCACTTT. This translates into CASSNGNSGNSPLHF.

The DNA of the CDR3 is TGTGCCAGCAGCTCTCCTATTACGAACACCGGGGAGCTGTTTTTT. Its translation is CASSSPITNTGELFF. The V gene is TRBV2, the J gene TRBJ2-2; D remains ambiguous. The V gene's germline CDR1 is SNHLY and CDR2 FYNNEI. The CDR3 has 15 residues. The V and J ends lost 6 bases and 0 bases respectively, with 11 bases between them.

This chain uses TRBV7-3 with TRBJ2-3, with TRBD2 matching 7 bases. Trimming took 5 bases from V and 1 from J; bases not matched to a gene: 3. The germline gives CDR1 SGHTA, CDR2 FQGTGA. The CDR3 runs 14 residues. For the CDR3, the DNA is TGTGCCAGCAGCCCCACTAGCGGCACAGATACGCAGTATTTT. Translated: CASSPTSGTDTQYF.

V and J are TRBV19 and TRBJ2-3; 8 positions match TRBD2. Germline lookup yields CDR1 LNHDA and CDR2 SQIVND (reference sequence). CDR3 length equals 15 residues. With V trimmed by 4 bases and J by 3 bases, 6 bases remained unmatched. The CDR3 nucleotides read TGTGCCAGTAGTAATCCGGGAGGGCCGACAGATACGCAGTATTTT. This gives the protein CASSNPGGPTDTQYF.

The chain recombines TRBV19 with TRBJ2-7; TRBD1 aligns across 8 bases. CDR3 length equals 15 residues. Germline V CDR1 and CDR2: LNHDA, SQIVND (reference sequence). V shed 5 bases and J 3 bases; nucleotides not matched to a gene: 9. The CDR3 region is CASSPDRGVIYEQYF. CDR3 bases: TGTGCCAGTAGTCCCGACAGGGGAGTCATCTACGAGCAGTACTTC.

The V gene is TRBV30, the J gene TRBJ1-5; D remains ambiguous. The CDR3 totals 14 residues. V gave up 4 bases and J gave up 4 bases, with 14 bases separating them. Germline V gene data show CDR1 as GTSNPN and CDR2 as SVGIG (reference sequence). The DNA for the CDR3 is TGTGCCTGGACTGATAGTACAGTTAATCAGCCCCAGCATTTT. Translated: CAWTDSTVNQPQHF.

The chain combines TRBV18 with TRBJ2-7, with D perhaps TRBD1 (6 bases). V was cut by 3 bases and J by 0 bases, with 6 bases left in between. Germline values: CDR1 KGHSH, CDR2 LQKENI. This CDR3 is 13 amino acids long. The CDR3 sequence is CASSPGHSYEQYF. CDR3 DNA: TGTGCCAGCTCACCGGGACACTCCTACGAGCAGTACTTC. The entire variable domain, with the rest obtained from reference TRBV18 and TRBJ2-7, is as follows: NAGVMQNPRHLVRRRGQEARLRCSPMKGHSHVYWYRQLPEEGLKFMVYLQKENIIDESGMPKERFSAEFPKEGPSILRIQQVVRGDSAAYFCASSPGHSYEQYFGPGTRLTVT.